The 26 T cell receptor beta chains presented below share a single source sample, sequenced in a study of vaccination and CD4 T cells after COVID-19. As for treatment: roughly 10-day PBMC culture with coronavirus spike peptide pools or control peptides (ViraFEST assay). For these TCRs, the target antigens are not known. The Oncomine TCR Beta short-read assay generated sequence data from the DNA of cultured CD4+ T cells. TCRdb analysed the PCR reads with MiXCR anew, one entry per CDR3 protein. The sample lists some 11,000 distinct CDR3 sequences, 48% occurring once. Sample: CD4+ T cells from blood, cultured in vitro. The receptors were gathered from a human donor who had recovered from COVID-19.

Written as DNA, the CDR3 is TGTGCCCATAGCCAGGGGGTAGGCTATGGCTACACCTTC. Residues: CAHSQGVGYGYTF. V usage is TRBV10-3 and J usage is TRBJ1-2; 7 bases agree with TRBD1. CDR3 length equals 13 residues. Trimming cost V 11 bases and J 4 bases; bases outside gene matches: 10. The germline V gene encodes CDR1 ENHRY and CDR2 SYGVKD.

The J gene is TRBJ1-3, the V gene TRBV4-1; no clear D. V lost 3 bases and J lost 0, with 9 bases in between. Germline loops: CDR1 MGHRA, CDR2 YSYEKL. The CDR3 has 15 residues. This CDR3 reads CASSHPRSSGNTIYF. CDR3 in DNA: TGCGCCAGCAGCCATCCGAGGAGCTCTGGAAACACCATATATTTT.

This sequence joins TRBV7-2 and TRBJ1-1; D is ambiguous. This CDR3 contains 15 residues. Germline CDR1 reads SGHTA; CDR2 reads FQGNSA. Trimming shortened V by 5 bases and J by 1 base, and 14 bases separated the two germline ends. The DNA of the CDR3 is TGTGCCAGCAGCCAAAGCGCAGTAACGAACACTGAAGCTTTCTTT. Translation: CASSQSAVTNTEAFF.

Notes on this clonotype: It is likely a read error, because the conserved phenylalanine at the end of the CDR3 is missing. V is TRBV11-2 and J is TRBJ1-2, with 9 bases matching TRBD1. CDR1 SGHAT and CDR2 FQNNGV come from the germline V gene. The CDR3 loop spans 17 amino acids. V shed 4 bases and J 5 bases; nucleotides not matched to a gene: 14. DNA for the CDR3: TGTGCCAGCAGCTCCCTGACGGGGGACAGGGAGGGTTATGGCTACACCTCC. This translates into CASSSLTGDREGYGYTS.

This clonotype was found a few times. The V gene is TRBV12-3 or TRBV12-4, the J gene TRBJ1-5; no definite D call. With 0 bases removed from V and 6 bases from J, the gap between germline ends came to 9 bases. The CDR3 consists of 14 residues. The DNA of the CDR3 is TGTGCCAGCAGTTTAGCAGGGATTGGTCAGCCCCAGCATTTT. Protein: CASSLAGIGQPQHF.

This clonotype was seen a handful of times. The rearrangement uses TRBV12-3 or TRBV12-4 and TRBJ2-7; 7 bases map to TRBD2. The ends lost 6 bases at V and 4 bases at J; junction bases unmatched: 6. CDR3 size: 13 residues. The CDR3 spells CASSRSGGYEQYF. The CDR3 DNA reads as TGTGCCAGCAGCCGCTCGGGGGGATACGAGCAGTACTTC.

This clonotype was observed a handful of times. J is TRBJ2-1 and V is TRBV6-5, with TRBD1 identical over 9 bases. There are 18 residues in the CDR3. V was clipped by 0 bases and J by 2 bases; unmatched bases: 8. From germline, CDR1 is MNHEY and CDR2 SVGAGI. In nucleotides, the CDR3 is TGTGCCAGCAGTTACTCGGTTAGGGGGACAGGGACCTACAATGAGCAGTTCTTC. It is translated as CASSYSVRGTGTYNEQFF.

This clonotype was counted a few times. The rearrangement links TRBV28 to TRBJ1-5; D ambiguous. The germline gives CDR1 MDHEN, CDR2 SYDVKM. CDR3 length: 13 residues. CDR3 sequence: CAIRASIQQPQHF. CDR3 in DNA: TGTGCGATTCGGGCGTCGATACAGCAGCCCCAGCATTTT.

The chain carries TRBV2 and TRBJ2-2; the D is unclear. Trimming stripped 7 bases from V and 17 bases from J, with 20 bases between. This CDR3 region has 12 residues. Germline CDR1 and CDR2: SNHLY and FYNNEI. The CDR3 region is CASIVKVGVCFF. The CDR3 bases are TGTGCCAGCATAGTGAAAGTAGGTGTCTGTTTTTTT.

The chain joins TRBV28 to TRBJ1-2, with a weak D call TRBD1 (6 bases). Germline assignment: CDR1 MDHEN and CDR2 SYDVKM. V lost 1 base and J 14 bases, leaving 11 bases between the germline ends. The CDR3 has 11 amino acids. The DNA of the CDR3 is TGTGCCAGCAGTTTATTGGGGGGGCAGACCTTC. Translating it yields CASSLLGGQTF.

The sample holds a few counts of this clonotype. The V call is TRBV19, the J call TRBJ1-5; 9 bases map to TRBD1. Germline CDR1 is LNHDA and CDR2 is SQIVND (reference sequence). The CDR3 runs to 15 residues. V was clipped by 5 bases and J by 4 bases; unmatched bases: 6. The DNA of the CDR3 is TGTGCCAGTAGTCCAGCGACAGGGGGAAATCAGCCCCAGCATTTT. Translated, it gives CASSPATGGNQPQHF.

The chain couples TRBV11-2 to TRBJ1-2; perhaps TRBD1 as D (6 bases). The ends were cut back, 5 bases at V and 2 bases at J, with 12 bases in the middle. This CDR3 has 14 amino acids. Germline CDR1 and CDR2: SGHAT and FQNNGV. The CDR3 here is CASSLTTGNYGYTF. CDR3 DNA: TGTGCCAGCAGCCTTACGACAGGAAACTATGGCTACACCTTC. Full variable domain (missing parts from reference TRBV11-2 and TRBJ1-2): EAGVAQSPRYKIIEKRQSVAFWCNPISGHATLYWYQQILGQGPKLLIQFQNNGVVDDSQLPKDRFSAERLKGVDSTLKIQPAKLEDSAVYLCASSLTTGNYGYTFGSGTRLTVV.

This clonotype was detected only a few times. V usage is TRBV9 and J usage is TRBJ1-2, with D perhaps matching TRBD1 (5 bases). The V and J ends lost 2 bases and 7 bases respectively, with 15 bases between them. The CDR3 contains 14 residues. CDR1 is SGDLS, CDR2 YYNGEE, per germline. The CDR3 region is CASSVLWTPSGYTF. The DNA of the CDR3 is TGTGCCAGCAGCGTTTTATGGACACCCTCTGGCTACACCTTC.

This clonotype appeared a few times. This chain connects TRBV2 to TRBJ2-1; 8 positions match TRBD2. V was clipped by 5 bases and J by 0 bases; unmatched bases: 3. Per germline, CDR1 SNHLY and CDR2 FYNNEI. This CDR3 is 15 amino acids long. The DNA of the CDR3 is TGTGCCAGCAGTTTAGCGGGAAGCTCCTACAATGAGCAGTTCTTC. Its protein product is CASSLAGSSYNEQFF.

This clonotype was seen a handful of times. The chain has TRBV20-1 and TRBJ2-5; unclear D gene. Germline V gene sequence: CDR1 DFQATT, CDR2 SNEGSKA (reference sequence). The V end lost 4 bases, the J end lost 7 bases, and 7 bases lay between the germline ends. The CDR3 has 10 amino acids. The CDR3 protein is CSATKGTQYF. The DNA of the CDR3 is TGCAGTGCTACTAAAGGGACCCAGTACTTC.

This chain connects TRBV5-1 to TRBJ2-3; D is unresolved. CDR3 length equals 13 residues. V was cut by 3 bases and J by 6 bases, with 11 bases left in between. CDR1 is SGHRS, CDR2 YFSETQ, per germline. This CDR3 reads CASSSASRDTQYF. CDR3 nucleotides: TGCGCCAGCAGCTCCGCCTCGAGGGATACGCAGTATTTT.

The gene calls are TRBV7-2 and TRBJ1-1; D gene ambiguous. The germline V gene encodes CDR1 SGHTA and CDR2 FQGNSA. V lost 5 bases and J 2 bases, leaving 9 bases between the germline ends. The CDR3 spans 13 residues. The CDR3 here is CASSPMHNTEAFF. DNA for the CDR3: TGTGCCAGCAGCCCGATGCACAACACTGAAGCTTTCTTT.

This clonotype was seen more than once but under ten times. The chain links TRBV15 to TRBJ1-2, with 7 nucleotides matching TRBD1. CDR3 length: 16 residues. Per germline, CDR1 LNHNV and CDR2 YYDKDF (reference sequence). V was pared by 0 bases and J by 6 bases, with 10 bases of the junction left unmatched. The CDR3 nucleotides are TGTGCCACCAGCAGAGATGGGACAGTCCCGGGCGATGGCTACACCTTC. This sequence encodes CATSRDGTVPGDGYTF.

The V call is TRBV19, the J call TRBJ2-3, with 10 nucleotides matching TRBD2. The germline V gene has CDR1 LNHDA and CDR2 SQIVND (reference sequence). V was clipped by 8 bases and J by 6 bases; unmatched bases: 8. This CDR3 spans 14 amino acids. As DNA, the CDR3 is TGTGCCAGTTCTCCTAGCGGGAGAACCGATACGCAGTATTTT. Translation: CASSPSGRTDTQYF.

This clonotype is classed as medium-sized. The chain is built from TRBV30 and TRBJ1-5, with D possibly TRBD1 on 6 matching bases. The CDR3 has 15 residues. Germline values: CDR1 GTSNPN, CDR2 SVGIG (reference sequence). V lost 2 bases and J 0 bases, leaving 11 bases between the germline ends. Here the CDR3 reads CAWSTEGGSNQPQHF. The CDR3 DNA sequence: TGTGCCTGGAGTACCGAGGGGGGTAGCAATCAGCCCCAGCATTTT. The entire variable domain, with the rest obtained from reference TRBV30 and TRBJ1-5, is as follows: SQTIHQWPATLVQPVGSPLSLECTVEGTSNPNLYWYRQAAGRGLQLLFYSVGIGQISSEVPQNLSASRPQDRQFILSSKKLLLSDSGFYLCAWSTEGGSNQPQHFGDGTRLSIL.

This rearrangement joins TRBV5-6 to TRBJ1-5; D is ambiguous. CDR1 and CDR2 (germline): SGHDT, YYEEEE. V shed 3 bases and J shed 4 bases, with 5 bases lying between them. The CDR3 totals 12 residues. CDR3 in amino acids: CASSSINQPQHF. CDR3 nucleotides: TGTGCCAGCAGCTCGATAAATCAGCCCCAGCATTTT.

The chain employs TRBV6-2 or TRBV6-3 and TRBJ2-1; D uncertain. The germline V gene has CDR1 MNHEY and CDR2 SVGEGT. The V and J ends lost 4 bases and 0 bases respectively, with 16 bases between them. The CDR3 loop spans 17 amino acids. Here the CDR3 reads CASSSSPTGRSYNEQFF. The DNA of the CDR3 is TGTGCCAGCAGTTCCTCCCCTACTGGGCGCTCCTACAATGAGCAGTTCTTC.

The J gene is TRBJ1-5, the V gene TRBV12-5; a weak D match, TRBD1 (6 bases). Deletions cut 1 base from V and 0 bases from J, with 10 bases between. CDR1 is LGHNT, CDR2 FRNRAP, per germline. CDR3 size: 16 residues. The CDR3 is CASGLEGVYSNQPQHF. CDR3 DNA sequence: TGTGCTAGTGGTTTGGAGGGGGTTTATAGCAATCAGCCCCAGCATTTT.

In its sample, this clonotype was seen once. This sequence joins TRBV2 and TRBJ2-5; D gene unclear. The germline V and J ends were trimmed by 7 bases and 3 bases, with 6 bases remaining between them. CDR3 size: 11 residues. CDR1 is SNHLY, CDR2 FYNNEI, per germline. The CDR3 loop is CASMLKETQYF. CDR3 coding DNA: TGTGCCAGCATGCTTAAAGAGACCCAGTACTTC.

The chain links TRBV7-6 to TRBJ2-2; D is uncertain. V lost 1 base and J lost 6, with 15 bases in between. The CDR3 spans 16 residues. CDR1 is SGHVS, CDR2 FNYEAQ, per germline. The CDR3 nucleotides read TGTGCCAGCAGCTTAGTCGCCGGCAGTGGGGCCGGGGAGCTGTTTTTT. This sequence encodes CASSLVAGSGAGELFF.

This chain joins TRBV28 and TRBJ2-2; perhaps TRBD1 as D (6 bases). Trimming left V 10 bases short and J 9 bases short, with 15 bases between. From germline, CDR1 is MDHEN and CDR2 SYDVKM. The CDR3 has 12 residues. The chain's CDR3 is CATHYGGRELFF. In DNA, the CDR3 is TGTGCCACCCACTATGGGGGCCGGGAGCTGTTTTTT. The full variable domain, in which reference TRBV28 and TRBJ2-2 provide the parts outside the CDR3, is DVKVTQSSRYLVKRTGEKVFLECVQDMDHENMFWYRQDPGLGLRLIYFSYDVKMKEKGDIPEGYSVSREKKERFSLILESASTNQTSMYLCATHYGGRELFFGEGSRLTVL.